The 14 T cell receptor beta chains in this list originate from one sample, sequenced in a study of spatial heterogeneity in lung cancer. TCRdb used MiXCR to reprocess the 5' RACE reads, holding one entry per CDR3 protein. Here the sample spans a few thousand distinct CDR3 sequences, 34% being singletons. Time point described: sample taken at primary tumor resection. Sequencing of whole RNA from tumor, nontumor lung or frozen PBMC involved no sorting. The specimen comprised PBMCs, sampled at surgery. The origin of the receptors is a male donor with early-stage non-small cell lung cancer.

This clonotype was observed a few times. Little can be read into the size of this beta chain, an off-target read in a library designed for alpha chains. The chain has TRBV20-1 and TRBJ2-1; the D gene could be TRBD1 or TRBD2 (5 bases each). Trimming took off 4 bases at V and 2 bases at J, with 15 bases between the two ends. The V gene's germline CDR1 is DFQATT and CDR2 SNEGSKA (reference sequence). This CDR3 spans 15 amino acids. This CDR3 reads CSANSGTDPYNEQFF. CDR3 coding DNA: TGCAGTGCTAACTCCGGGACGGACCCCTACAATGAGCAGTTCTTC.

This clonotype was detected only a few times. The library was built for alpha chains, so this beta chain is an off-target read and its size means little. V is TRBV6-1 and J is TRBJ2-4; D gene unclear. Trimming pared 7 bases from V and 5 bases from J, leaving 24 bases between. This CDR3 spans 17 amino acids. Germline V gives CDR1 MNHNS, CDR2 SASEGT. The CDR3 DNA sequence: TGTGCCAGCAACCTTGCCTTAACAGCCCTTGGGGAAAACATTCAGTACTTC. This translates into CASNLALTALGENIQYF.

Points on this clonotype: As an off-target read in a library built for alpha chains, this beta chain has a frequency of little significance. The CDR3 DNA follows: TGCAGTGCTAGCATTCAAGAGAACACTGAAGCTTTCTTT. Its translation: CSASIQENTEAFF. The chain links TRBV20-1 to TRBJ1-1; no reliable D call. This CDR3 region has 13 residues. Germline-derived CDR1 and CDR2 are DFQATT and SNEGSKA (reference sequence). V gave up 3 bases and J gave up 1 base, with 9 bases separating them.

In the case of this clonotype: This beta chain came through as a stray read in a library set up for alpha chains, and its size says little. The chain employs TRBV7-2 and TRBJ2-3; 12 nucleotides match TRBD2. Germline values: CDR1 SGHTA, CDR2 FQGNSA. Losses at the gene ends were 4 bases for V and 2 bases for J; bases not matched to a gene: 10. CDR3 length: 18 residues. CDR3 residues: CASSSNPGLAGYTDTQYF. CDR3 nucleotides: TGTGCCAGCAGCTCTAACCCAGGACTAGCGGGATACACAGATACGCAGTATTTT. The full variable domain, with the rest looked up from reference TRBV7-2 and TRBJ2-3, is GAGVSQSPSNKVTEKGKDVELRCDPISGHTALYWYRQSLGQGLEFLIYFQGNSAPDKSGLPSDRFSAERTGGSVSTLTIQRTQQEDSAVYLCASSSNPGLAGYTDTQYFGPGTRLTVL.

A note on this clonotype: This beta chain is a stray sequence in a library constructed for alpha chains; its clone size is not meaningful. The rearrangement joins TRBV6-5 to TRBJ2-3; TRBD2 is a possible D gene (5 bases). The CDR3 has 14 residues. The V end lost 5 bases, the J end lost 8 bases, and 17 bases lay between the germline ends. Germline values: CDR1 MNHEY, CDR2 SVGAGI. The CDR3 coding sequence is TGTGCCAGCAGTCCAGCAGGAGGCCATGTTACGCAGTATTTT. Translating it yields CASSPAGGHVTQYF.

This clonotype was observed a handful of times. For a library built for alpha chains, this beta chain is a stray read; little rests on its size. This chain's CDR3 is CASSSRGQLGEKLFF. CDR3 DNA: TGTGCCAGCAGCTCTAGGGGACAGTTAGGAGAAAAACTGTTTTTT. V is TRBV7-2 and J is TRBJ1-4; TRBD1 agrees at 7 bases. The V gene end was trimmed by 4 bases and the J gene end by 8 bases; junction bases not matched to a gene: 10. There are 15 residues in the CDR3. Germline V lookup: CDR1 SGHTA, CDR2 FQGNSA.

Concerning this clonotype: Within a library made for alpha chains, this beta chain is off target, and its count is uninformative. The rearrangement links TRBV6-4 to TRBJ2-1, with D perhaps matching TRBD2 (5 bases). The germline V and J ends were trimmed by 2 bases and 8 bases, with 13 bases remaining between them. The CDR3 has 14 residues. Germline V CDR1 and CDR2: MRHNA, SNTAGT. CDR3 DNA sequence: TGTGCCAGCAGTGACCGGGCTAGCTCCGATGAGCAGTTCTTC. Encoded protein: CASSDRASSDEQFF.

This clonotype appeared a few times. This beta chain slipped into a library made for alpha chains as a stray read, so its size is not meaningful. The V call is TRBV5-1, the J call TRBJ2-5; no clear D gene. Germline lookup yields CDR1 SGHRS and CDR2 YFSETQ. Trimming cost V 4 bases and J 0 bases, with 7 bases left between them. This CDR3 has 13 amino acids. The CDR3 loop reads CASSMTHQETQYF. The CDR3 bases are TGCGCCAGCAGCATGACACACCAAGAGACCCAGTACTTC. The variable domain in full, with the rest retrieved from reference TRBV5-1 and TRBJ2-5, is KAGVTQTPRYLIKTRGQQVTLSCSPISGHRSVSWYQQTPGQGLQFLFEYFSETQRNKGNFPGRFSGRQFSNSRSEMNVSTLELGDSALYLCASSMTHQETQYFGPGTRLLVL.

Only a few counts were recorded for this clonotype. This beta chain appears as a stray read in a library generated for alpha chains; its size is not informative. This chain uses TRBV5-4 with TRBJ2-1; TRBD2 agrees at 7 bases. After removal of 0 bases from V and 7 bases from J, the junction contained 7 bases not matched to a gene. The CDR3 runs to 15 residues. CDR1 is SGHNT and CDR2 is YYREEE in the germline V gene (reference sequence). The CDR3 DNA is TGTGCCAGCAGCTTGGAAGGACTAGTAAAGAATGAGCAGTTCTTC. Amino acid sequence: CASSLEGLVKNEQFF.

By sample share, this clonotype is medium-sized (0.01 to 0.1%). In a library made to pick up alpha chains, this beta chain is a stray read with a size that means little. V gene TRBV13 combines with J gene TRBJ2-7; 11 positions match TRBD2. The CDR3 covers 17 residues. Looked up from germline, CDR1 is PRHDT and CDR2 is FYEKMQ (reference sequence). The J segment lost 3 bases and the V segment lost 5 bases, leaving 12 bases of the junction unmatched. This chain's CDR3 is CASSTRGSGRANYEQYF. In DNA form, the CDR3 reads TGTGCCAGCAGCACCCGGGGTAGCGGGAGGGCTAACTACGAGCAGTACTTC. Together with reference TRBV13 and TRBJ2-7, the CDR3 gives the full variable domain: AAGVIQSPRHLIKEKRETATLKCYPIPRHDTVYWYQQGPGQDPQFLISFYEKMQSDKGSIPDRFSAQQFSDYHSELNMSSLELGDSALYFCASSTRGSGRANYEQYFGPGTRLTVT.

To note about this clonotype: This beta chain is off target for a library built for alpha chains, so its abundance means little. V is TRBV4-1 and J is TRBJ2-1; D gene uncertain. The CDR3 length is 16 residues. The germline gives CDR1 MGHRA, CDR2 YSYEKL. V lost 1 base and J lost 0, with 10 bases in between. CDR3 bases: TGCGCCAGCAGCCAAGTCGACCTCCTCTCCTACAATGAGCAGTTCTTC. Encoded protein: CASSQVDLLSYNEQFF.

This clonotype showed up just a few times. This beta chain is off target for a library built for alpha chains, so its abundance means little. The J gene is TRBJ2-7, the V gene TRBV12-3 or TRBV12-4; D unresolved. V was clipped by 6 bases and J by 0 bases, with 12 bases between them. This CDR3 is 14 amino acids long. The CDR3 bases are TGTGCCAGCAGCCTCCTCGACAACTCCTACGAGCAGTACTTC. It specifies CASSLLDNSYEQYF.

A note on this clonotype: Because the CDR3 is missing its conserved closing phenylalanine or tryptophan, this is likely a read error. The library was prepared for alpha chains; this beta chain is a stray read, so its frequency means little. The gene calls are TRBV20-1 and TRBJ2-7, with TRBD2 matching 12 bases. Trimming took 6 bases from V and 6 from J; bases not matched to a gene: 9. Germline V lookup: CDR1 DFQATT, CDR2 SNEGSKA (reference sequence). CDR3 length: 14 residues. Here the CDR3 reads CSALEQLAGGEQYY. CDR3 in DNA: TGCAGTGCCCTCGAGCAACTAGCGGGAGGCGAGCAGTACTAC.

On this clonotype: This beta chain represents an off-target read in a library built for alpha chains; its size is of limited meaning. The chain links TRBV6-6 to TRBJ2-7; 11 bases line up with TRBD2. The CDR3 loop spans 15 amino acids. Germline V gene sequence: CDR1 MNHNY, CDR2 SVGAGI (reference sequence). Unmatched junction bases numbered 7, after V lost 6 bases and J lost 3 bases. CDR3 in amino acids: CASSGTSGRSYEQYF. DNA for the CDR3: TGTGCCAGCAGCGGGACTAGCGGCCGGAGCTACGAGCAGTACTTC.